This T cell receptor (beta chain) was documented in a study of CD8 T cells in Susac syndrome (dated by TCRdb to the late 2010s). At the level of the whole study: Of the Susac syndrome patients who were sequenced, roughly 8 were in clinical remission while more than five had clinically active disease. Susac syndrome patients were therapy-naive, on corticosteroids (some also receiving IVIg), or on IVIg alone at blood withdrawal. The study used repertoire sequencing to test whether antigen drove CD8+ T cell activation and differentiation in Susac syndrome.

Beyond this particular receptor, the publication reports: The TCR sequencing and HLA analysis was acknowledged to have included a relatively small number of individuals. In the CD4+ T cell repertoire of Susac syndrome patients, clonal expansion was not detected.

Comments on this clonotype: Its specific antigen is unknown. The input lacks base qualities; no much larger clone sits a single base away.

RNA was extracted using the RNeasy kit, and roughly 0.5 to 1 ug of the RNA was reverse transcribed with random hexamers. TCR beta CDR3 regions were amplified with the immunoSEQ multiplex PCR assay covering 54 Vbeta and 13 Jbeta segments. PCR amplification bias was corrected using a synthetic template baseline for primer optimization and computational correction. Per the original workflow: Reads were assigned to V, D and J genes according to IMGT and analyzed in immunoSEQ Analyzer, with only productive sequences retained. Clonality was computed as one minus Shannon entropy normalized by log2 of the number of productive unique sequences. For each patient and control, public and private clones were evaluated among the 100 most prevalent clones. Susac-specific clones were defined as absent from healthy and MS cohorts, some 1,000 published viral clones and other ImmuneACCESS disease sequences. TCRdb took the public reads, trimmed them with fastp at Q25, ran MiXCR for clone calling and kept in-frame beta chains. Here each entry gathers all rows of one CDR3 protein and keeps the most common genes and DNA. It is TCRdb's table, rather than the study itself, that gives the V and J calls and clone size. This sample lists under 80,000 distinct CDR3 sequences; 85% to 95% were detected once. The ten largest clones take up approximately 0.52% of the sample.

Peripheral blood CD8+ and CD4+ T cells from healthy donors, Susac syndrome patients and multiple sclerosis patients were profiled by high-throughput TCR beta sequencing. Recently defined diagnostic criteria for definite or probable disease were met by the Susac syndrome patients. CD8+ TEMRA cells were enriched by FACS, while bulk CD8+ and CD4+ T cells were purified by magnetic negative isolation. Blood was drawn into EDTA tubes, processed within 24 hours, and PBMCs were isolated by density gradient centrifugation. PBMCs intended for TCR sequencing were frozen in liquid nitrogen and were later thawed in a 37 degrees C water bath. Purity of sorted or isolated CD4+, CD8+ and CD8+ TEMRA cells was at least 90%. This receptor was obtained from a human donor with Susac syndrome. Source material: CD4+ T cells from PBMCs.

The CDR3 reads CASSHKSVRDLDANEQFF. The nucleotide sequence reads as follows: TGTGCCAGCAGCCACAAGTCGGTCCGGGACTTGGACGCAAATGAGCAGTTCTTC. The rearrangement joined TRBV3-1 to TRBJ2-1; a tentative D call is TRBD2 (6 bases match). The germline ends are 25 bases apart after V is trimmed by 3 bases and J by 7 bases. The germline V gene (reference sequence) specifies LGHDT as CDR1 and YNNKEL as CDR2. The CDR3 covers 18 residues, taking in both the cysteine and the phenylalanine. The kept DNA is CDR3 alone, 54 bases in frame from the first base.